This T cell receptor beta chain was sequenced during a study of breast tumors, draining lymph nodes, adjacent tissues. The study's findings and limits: Luminal-like breast cancer showed significantly higher tumor–nontumor repertoire similarity than basal-like. Tumors had less TCR diversity than lymph nodes, more than nontumor tissue. The lymph node origin of tumor T cells was framed as consistent with a hypothesis, not demonstrated. The data were judged consistent with most tumor T cells coming from lymph node and expanding in tumor.

As regards this clonotype: Its antigen remains unknown. A junction end diverges from the germline sequence, so it may reflect a read error.

Samples came from axillary lymph nodes draining the breast cancer. Germline-derived CDR1 and CDR2 are SGHVS and FQNEAQ. The CDR3 covers 18 residues. TCRdb analysed the multiplex PCR reads with MiXCR anew, one entry per CDR3 protein. The table shows about 230,000 distinct CDR3 sequences, with 32% occurring only once. This receptor was taken from a female donor with breast cancer. Some clones in this sample may be carry-over from other donors' samples. Sequenced input: axillary lymph node tissue. The chain is built from TRBV7-8 and TRBJ2-5, with 8 bases lining up with TRBD1. In nucleotides, the CDR3 is TGTGCCAGCAGCTTAGAGGCAGGGGGCTTCTGGGATGCGGAGACCCAATACTTC. This encodes CASSLEAGGFWDAETQYF.